What follows are 32 T cell receptor beta chains derived from one specimen sequenced in a study of blood T cell repertoires in COVID-19. Libraries were prepared by immunoSEQ multiplex PCR; TCRdb keeps only in-frame clonotypes and omits some of them. The sample includes 93,000 or so clones, around 88% of them seen just once. The sequencing sample was made of peripheral blood. The receptor set was obtained from a human donor in a cohort sampled during active COVID-19.

CDR3 in DNA: TGTGCCAGCAACAGGGGGGACTCCTACGAGCAGTACTTC. This sequence encodes CASNRGDSYEQYF. This chain links TRBV25-1 with TRBJ2-7, with TRBD1 matching 8 bases. Germline lookup yields CDR1 MGHDK and CDR2 SYGVNS. The J segment lost 0 bases and the V segment lost 7 bases, leaving 2 bases of the junction unmatched. The CDR3 sequence is 13 residues long.

This chain joins TRBV19 and TRBJ2-7; 7 bases match TRBD1. V shed 4 bases and J 3 bases; nucleotides not matched to a gene: 9. The CDR3 runs 15 residues. Germline V lookup: CDR1 LNHDA, CDR2 SQIVND (reference sequence). The CDR3 DNA reads TGTGCCAGTAGTAACCGGGACAGCCTCCTCTACGAGCAGTACTTC. As protein: CASSNRDSLLYEQYF.

The table lists this clone with a few counts. The chain employs TRBV18 and TRBJ2-3, with a weak D call TRBD1 (6 bases). Germline assignment: CDR1 KGHSH and CDR2 LQKENI. Trimming took 0 bases from V and 7 from J, leaving 17 bases between them. This CDR3 has 16 amino acids. The CDR3 region is CASSPPSRGERNTQYF. The CDR3 region has the DNA TGTGCCAGCTCACCACCATCCAGGGGTGAGAGAAATACGCAGTATTTT.

The V and J genes are TRBV29-1 and TRBJ1-2; D gene uncertain. The CDR3 consists of 14 residues. Trimming removed 3 bases from V and 5 bases from J, with 16 bases in between. Germline assignment: CDR1 SQVTM and CDR2 ANQGSEA. CDR3 sequence reads: CSVDSPLGRYGYTF. For the CDR3, the DNA is TGCAGCGTTGATAGTCCTCTTGGGCGATATGGCTACACCTTC.

This chain links TRBV4-1 with TRBJ2-2; tentative D call: TRBD2 (7 bases). Deletions cut 4 bases from V and 3 bases from J, with 15 bases between. The germline gives CDR1 MGHRA, CDR2 YSYEKL. The length of the CDR3 is 16 residues. The CDR3 here is CASSPGGGWDTGELFF. The CDR3 DNA sequence: TGCGCCAGCAGCCCGGGGGGCGGGTGGGACACCGGGGAGCTGTTTTTT.

J is TRBJ2-1 and V is TRBV27; 7 nucleotides align to TRBD1. The CDR3 consists of 14 residues. The J segment lost 2 bases and the V segment lost 5 bases, leaving 3 bases of the junction unmatched. Germline V gene data show CDR1 as MNHEY and CDR2 as SMNVEV (reference sequence). The CDR3 region has the DNA TGTGCCAGCAGTCCCGACAGGGCCTACAATGAGCAGTTCTTC. Its protein product is CASSPDRAYNEQFF.

The chain combines TRBV5-1 with TRBJ2-7; 8 bases fit TRBD2. The CDR3 extends over 16 amino acids. In germline, CDR1 is SGHRS, CDR2 YFSETQ. V dropped 4 bases and J dropped 0; count of bases not matched to a gene: 9. For the CDR3, the DNA is TGCGCCAGCAGCCCTTTCCGGGGGGGTAGCTCCTACGAGCAGTACTTC. The encoded protein is CASSPFRGGSSYEQYF.

The chain joins TRBV18 to TRBJ1-2; 7 nucleotides line up with TRBD1. The CDR3 has 15 residues. The germline CDR1 and CDR2 sequences are KGHSH and LQKENI. After removal of 2 bases from V and 3 bases from J, the junction contained 6 bases not matched to a gene. CDR3 DNA: TGTGCCAGCTCACCATCCGTTACAGGGGACTATGGCTACACCTTC. This gives the protein CASSPSVTGDYGYTF.

The chain recombines TRBV19 with TRBJ2-1; 9 positions match TRBD2. The CDR3 spans 16 residues. CDR1 LNHDA and CDR2 SQIVND come from the germline V gene (reference sequence). V lost 3 bases and J lost 1; bases outside the gene matches: 4. The CDR3 loop reads CASSMGSGRSYNEQFF. The CDR3 region has the DNA TGTGCCAGTAGTATGGGTAGCGGGAGATCCTACAATGAGCAGTTCTTC.

The chain is built from TRBV18 and TRBJ2-1; 8 bases agree with TRBD2. CDR3 size: 16 residues. Germline values: CDR1 KGHSH, CDR2 LQKENI. The trim removed 3 bases at V and 0 bases at J, leaving 4 bases unmatched. The CDR3 DNA sequence: TGTGCCAGCTCACCCCCGGGAGGGAGCTCCTACAATGAGCAGTTCTTC. This encodes CASSPPGGSSYNEQFF.

This clone was observed a handful of times. The chain combines TRBV28 with TRBJ1-2, with D unclear. Germline CDR1 MDHEN, CDR2 SYDVKM. The V end lost 3 bases, the J end lost 0 bases, and 11 bases lay between the germline ends. This CDR3 region has 15 residues. As DNA, the CDR3 is TGTGCCAGCAGTTTGGACGGGAAAGCTAACTATGGCTACACCTTC. It specifies CASSLDGKANYGYTF.

CDR3 DNA: TGTGCCAGTAGTTTTCGACAGGGGTTGAACACTGAAGCTTTCTTT. Translated, it gives CASSFRQGLNTEAFF. V and J are TRBV19 and TRBJ1-1, with 8 bases aligning to TRBD1. The CDR3 is made up of 15 amino acids. The V and J ends lost 5 bases and 0 bases, in that order; junction bases with no gene match: 5. CDR1 and CDR2 from the germline V gene are LNHDA and SQIVND (reference sequence).

The chain combines TRBV7-2 with TRBJ2-3, with 8 positions matching TRBD1. J was trimmed by 3 bases and V by 5 bases; bases with no gene match: 10. The germline V gene has CDR1 SGHTA and CDR2 FQGNSA. The CDR3 length is 16 residues. CDR3 loop: CASSPRGRTGTDTQYF. The CDR3, as DNA: TGTGCCAGCAGCCCCAGGGGTAGGACAGGGACAGATACGCAGTATTTT.

This clone was picked up one time. The V and J genes are TRBV5-6 and TRBJ1-3; D gene ambiguous. Trimming stripped 2 bases from V and 9 bases from J, with 15 bases between. CDR3 length equals 14 residues. Per germline, CDR1 SGHDT and CDR2 YYEEEE. The CDR3 reads CASSLPGRGVTIYF. The DNA of the CDR3 is TGTGCCAGCAGCTTACCGGGCCGCGGGGTCACCATATATTTT.

The chain joins TRBV21-1 to TRBJ2-5; the table gives TRBD1 as D, unverified against the DNA. TRBV21-1 is labeled a pseudogene. There are 15 residues in the CDR3. CDR3 loop: CASSKAEIQQETQYF. The CDR3 DNA sequence: TGTGCCAGCAGCAAAGCGGAAATACAGCAAGAGACCCAGTACTTC.

The gene calls are TRBV11-2 and TRBJ2-7; TRBD2 might be the D (6 bases). The CDR3 spans 16 residues. Germline V gene sequence: CDR1 SGHAT, CDR2 FQNNGV. V gave up 2 bases and J gave up 0 bases, with 14 bases separating them. In nucleotides, the CDR3 is TGTGCCAGCAGCTTAATCGCGGCGGGACCCTCCTACGAGCAGTACTTC. Translation: CASSLIAAGPSYEQYF.

The chain couples TRBV21-1 to TRBJ2-7; no check of the table's D call, TRBD2, against the DNA was made. TRBV21-1 counts as a pseudogene. The CDR3 consists of 14 residues. CDR3 sequence: CASRPVEGLGEQYF. The CDR3 coding sequence is TGTGCCAGCAGACCCGTGGAGGGTTTGGGGGAGCAGTACTTC.

This chain connects TRBV19 to TRBJ2-1; 11 bases are shared with TRBD1. Germline V gives CDR1 LNHDA, CDR2 SQIVND (reference sequence). The length of the CDR3 is 16 residues. With V trimmed by 3 bases and J by 8 bases, 9 bases remained unmatched. CDR3 in DNA: TGTGCCAGTAGTATCTCCGGGACAGGGGGTTGGGATGAGCAGTTCTTC. It is translated as CASSISGTGGWDEQFF.

CDR3 coding DNA: TGTGCCAGCAGGCCTACCACCGGGACTTTTAATTCACCCCTCCACTTT. It is translated as CASRPTTGTFNSPLHF. The J gene is TRBJ1-6, the V gene TRBV28, with D possibly being TRBD1 (5 bases). CDR3 length equals 16 residues. V lost 6 bases and J lost 6, with 18 bases in between. Looked up from germline, CDR1 is MDHEN and CDR2 is SYDVKM.

The chain links TRBV7-8 to TRBJ2-2; TRBD2 aligns across 14 bases. V dropped 5 bases and J dropped 9; count of bases not matched to a gene: 11. CDR1 and CDR2 from the germline V gene are SGHVS and FQNEAQ. This CDR3 contains 17 residues. The CDR3 sequence: CASSPGLAGAEKRELFF. CDR3 DNA sequence: TGTGCCAGCAGCCCGGGACTAGCGGGGGCTGAAAAGCGGGAGCTGTTTTTT.

The chain joins TRBV7-9 to TRBJ1-2; 7 positions agree with TRBD1. The V segment lost 2 bases and the J segment 6 bases; nucleotides outside the gene matches: 3. Germline CDR1 and CDR2: SEHNR and FQNEAQ (reference sequence). This CDR3 contains 13 residues. The CDR3 is CASSLPDRNGYTF. DNA of the CDR3: TGTGCCAGCAGCTTACCGGACAGGAATGGCTACACCTTC.

This chain uses TRBV10-1 with TRBJ2-3, with D possibly TRBD2 on 7 matching bases. The CDR3 is 17 residues long. The V gene's germline CDR1 is WNHNN and CDR2 SYGVQD (reference sequence). V lost 0 bases, J lost 5 bases, and 18 bases lay in between. For the CDR3, the DNA is TGCGCCAGCAGTGAGTCGATGGGGGCGTTAGCGGGAGATACGCAGTATTTT. The encoded protein is CASSESMGALAGDTQYF.

The chain uses TRBV7-9 and TRBJ2-3; no definite D call. Deletions cut 1 base from V and 6 bases from J, with 5 bases between. This CDR3 has 12 residues. Germline CDR1 and CDR2: SEHNR and FQNEAQ (reference sequence). CDR3: CASSLDWDTQYF. DNA of the CDR3: TGTGCCAGCAGCTTAGACTGGGATACGCAGTATTTT.

This chain uses TRBV10-3 with TRBJ2-3, with 8 bases matching TRBD2. Germline V gene lookup returns CDR1 ENHRY and CDR2 SYGVKD. The CDR3 covers 15 residues. Trimming took 4 bases from V and 0 from J; bases not matched to a gene: 3. CDR3 DNA sequence: TGTGCCATCAGTGGTGGCGGGAGGAGCACAGATACGCAGTATTTT. Protein: CAISGGGRSTDTQYF.

The chain uses TRBV3-1 (or the pseudogene TRBV3-2) and TRBJ2-5, with D maybe TRBD1 (6 bases). V gave up 0 bases and J gave up 2 bases, with 13 bases separating them. The length of the CDR3 is 16 residues. The germline V gene has CDR1 LGHDT and CDR2 YNNKEL (reference sequence). This CDR3 reads CASSQDTIQGQETQYF. In nucleotides, the CDR3 is TGTGCCAGCAGCCAAGACACGATTCAGGGGCAAGAGACCCAGTACTTC.

V and J are TRBV7-6 and TRBJ2-1, with D possibly TRBD2 on 5 matching bases. The CDR3 consists of 15 residues. V dropped 5 bases and J dropped 0 bases, with 11 bases sitting between them. Looked up from germline, CDR1 is SGHVS and CDR2 is FNYEAQ. CDR3 in amino acids: CASSRRTPSYNEQFF. The CDR3, as DNA: TGTGCCAGCAGCCGCCGGACTCCCTCCTACAATGAGCAGTTCTTC.

The V call is TRBV4-3, the J call TRBJ2-1; 9 bases match TRBD2. Germline V gene data show CDR1 as LGHNA and CDR2 as YSLEER. CDR3 size: 18 residues. With 2 bases clipped from V and 5 bases from J, the junction kept 13 bases outside the gene matches. The DNA for the CDR3 is TGCGCCAGCAGCCAATCGCGGAGGGGACTAGCTACCCACAATGAGCAGTTCTTC. This codes for CASSQSRRGLATHNEQFF.

The rearrangement links TRBV4-3 to TRBJ1-2; D is unclear. There are 15 residues in the CDR3. Trimming pared 0 bases from V and 5 bases from J, leaving 13 bases between. Germline V gene data show CDR1 as LGHNA and CDR2 as YSLEER. The DNA for the CDR3 is TGCGCCAGCAGCCAAGATCAGGTGGGAGGGTATGGCTACACCTTC. This encodes CASSQDQVGGYGYTF.

The chain couples TRBV4-1 to TRBJ2-2, with TRBD1 matching over 9 bases. Germline CDR1 reads MGHRA; CDR2 reads YSYEKL. J lost 1 base, V lost 3 bases, and 6 bases had no gene match. The length of the CDR3 is 17 residues. The CDR3 DNA is TGCGCCAGCAGCCATAAACGGGGACAGGGGAACACCGGGGAGCTGTTTTTT. Protein product: CASSHKRGQGNTGELFF.

The genes are TRBV5-1 and TRBJ2-7; TRBD2 matches at 16 bases. The V gene end was trimmed by 7 bases and the J gene end by 1 base; junction bases not matched to a gene: 8. The V gene's germline CDR1 is SGHRS and CDR2 YFSETQ. This CDR3 contains 17 residues. The CDR3 coding sequence is TGCGCCAGCGCCTCGGGGACTAGCGGGAGGGTATCCTACGAGCAGTACTTC. This encodes CASASGTSGRVSYEQYF.

The chain has TRBV18 and TRBJ2-6; D perhaps matches TRBD1 (5 bases). The CDR3 consists of 15 residues. V was trimmed by 5 bases and J by 4 bases, leaving 12 bases between them. Germline lookup yields CDR1 KGHSH and CDR2 LQKENI. This CDR3 is CASSADSPGANVLTF. CDR3 nucleotides: TGTGCCAGCTCAGCAGACAGTCCCGGGGCCAACGTCCTGACTTTC. The complete variable domain, with remaining parts taken from reference TRBV18 and TRBJ2-6, reads NAGVMQNPRHLVRRRGQEARLRCSPMKGHSHVYWYRQLPEEGLKFMVYLQKENIIDESGMPKERFSAEFPKEGPSILRIQQVVRGDSAAYFCASSADSPGANVLTFGAGSRLTVL.

This clone was observed a handful of times. The chain carries TRBV19 and TRBJ2-7, with 13 nucleotides matching TRBD2. This CDR3 contains 13 residues. The germline V gene has CDR1 LNHDA and CDR2 SQIVND (reference sequence). V shed 11 bases and J 6 bases; nucleotides not matched to a gene: 7. The DNA of the CDR3 is TGTGCCTCGAGACTAGCGGGAGGCCGCGAGCAGTACTTC. This gives the protein CASRLAGGREQYF.